This T cell receptor beta chain appears in the sequencing data of a study of siplizumab effects on memory and regulatory T cells. Assay: immunoSEQ multiplex PCR; the TCRdb copy retains only in-frame clones and omits some. Among roughly 100,000 clones listed, around nine tenths were seen once. CDR1 GTSNPN and CDR2 SVGIG come from the germline V gene (reference sequence). V gave up 0 bases and J gave up 2 bases, with 7 bases separating them. This CDR3 has 13 amino acids. This clone appeared a single time. Other DNA sequences in this specimen translate into the identical CDR3. The specimen was CD4+ T cells sorted from blood. The chain is built from TRBV30 and TRBJ1-1, with D unresolved. The TCR was taken from a human donor in good health. The CDR3 nucleotides are TGTGCCTGGAGTGTTGGGAGCAACACTGAAGCTTTCTTT. Encoded protein: CAWSVGSNTEAFF.